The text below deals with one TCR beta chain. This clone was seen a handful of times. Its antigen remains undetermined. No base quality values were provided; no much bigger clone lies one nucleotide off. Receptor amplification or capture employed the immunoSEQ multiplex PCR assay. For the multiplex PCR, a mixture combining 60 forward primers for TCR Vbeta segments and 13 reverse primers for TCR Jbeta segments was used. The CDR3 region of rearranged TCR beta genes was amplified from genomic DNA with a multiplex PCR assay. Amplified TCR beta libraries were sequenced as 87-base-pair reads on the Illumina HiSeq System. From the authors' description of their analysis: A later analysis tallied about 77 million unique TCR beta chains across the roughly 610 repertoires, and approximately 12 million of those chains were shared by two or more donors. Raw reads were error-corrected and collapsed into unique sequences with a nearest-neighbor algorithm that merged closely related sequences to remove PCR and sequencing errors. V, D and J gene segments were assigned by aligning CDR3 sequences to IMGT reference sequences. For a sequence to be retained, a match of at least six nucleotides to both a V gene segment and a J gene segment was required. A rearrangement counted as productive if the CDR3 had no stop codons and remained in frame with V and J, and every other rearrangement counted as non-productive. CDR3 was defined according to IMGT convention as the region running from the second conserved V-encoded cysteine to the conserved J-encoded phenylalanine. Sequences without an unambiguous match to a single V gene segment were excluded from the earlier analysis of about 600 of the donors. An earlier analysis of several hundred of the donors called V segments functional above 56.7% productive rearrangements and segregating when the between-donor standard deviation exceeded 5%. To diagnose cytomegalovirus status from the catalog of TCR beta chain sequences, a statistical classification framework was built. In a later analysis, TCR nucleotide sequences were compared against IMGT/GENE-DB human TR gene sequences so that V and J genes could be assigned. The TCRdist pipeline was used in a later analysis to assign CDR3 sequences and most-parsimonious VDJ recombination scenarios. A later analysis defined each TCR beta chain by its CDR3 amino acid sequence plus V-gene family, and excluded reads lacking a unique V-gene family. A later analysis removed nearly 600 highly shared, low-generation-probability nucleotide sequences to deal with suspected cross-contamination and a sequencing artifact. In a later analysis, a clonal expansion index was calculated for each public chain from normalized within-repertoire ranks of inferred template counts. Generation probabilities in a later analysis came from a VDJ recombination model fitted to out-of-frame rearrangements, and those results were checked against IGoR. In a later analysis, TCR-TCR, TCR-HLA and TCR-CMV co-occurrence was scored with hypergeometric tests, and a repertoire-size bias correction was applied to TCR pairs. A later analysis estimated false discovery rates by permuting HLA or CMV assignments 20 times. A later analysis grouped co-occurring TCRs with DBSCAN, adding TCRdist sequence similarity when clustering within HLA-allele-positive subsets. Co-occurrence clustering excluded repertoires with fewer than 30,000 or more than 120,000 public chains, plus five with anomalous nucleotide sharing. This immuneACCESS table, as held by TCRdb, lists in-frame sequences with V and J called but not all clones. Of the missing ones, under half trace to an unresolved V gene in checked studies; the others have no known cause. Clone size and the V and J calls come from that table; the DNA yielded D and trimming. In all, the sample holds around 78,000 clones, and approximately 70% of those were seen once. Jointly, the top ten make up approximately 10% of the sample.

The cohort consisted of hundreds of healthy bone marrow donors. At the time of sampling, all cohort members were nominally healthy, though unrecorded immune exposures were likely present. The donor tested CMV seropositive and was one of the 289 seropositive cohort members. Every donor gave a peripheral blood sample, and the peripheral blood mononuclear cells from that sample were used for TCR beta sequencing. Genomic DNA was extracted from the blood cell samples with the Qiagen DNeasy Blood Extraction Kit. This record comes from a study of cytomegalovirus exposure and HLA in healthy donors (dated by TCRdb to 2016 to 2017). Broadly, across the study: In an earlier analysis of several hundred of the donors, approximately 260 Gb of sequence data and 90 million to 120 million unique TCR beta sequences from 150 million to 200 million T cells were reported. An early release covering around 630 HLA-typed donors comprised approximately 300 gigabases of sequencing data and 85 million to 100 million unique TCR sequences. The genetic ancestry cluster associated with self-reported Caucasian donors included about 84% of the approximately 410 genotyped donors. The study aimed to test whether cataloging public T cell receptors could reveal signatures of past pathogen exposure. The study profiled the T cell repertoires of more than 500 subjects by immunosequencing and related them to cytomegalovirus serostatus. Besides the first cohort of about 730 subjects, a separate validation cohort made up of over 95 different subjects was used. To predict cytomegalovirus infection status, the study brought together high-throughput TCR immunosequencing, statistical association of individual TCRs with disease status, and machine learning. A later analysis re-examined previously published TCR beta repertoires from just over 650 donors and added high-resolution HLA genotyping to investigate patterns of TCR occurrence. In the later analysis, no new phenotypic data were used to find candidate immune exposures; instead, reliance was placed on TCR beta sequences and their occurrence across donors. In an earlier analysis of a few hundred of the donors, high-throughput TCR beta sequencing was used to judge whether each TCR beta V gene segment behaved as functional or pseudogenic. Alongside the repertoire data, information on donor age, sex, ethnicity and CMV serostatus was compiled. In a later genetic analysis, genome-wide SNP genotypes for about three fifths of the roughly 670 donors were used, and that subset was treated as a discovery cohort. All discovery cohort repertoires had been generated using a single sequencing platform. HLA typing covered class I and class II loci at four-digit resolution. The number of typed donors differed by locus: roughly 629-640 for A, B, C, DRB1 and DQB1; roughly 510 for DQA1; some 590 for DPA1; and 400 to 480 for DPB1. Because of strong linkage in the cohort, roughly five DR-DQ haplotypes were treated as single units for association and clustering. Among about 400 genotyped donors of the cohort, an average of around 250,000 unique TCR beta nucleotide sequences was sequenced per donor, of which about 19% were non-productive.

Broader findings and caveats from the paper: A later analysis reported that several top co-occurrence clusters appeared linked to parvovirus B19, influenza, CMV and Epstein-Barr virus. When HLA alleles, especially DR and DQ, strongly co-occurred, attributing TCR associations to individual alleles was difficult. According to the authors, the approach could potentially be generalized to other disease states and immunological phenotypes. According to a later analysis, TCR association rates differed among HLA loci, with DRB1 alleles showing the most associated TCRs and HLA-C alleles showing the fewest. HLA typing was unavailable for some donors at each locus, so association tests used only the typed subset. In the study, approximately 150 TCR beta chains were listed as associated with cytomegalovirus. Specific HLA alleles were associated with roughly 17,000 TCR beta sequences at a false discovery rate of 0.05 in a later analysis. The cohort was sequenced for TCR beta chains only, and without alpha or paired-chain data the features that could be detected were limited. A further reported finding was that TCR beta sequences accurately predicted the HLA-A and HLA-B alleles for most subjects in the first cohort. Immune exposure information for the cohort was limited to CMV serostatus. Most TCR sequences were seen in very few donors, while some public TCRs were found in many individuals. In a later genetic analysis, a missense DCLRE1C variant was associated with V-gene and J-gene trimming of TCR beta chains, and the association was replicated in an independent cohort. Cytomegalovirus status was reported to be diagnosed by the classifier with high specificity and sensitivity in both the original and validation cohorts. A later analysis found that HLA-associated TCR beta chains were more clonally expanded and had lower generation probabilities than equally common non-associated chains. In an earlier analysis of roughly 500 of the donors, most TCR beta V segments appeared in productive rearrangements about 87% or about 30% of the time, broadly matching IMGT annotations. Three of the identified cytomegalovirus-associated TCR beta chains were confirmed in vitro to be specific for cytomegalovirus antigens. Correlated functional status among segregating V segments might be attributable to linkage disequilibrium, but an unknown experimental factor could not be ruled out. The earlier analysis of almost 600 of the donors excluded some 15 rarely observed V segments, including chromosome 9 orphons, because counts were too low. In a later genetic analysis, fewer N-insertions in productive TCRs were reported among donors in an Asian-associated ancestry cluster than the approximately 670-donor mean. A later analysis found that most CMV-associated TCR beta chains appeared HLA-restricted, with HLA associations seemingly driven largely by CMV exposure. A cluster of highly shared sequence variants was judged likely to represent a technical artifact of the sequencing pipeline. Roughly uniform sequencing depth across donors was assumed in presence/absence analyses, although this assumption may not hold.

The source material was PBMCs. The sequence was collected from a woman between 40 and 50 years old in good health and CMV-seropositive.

The DNA sequence reads TGTGCCAGCATAGGAAGGACAGCTAACTATGGCTACACCTTC. This translates into CASIGRTANYGYTF. The chain is assembled from TRBV6-5 and TRBJ1-2; the D gene is perhaps TRBD1, from 6 matching bases. The germline V gene gives CDR1 as MNHEY and CDR2 as SVGAGI. V gives up 7 bases and J gives up 0 bases, and the segment between their germline ends measures 12 bases. From its cysteine to its phenylalanine, the CDR3 spans 14 amino acids. The DNA shown is the 42-base CDR3, in frame from base 1.